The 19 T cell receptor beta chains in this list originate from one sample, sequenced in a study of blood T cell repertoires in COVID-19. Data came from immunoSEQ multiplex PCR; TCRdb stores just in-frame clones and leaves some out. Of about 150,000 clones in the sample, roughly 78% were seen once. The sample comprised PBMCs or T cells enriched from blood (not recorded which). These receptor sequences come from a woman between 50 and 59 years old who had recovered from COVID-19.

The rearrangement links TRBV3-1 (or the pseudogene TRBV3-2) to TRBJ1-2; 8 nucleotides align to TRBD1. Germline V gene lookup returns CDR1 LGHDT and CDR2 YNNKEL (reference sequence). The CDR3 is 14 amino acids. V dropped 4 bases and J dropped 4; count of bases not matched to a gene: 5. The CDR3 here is CASSPRTGSYGYTF. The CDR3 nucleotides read TGTGCCAGCAGCCCGCGGACAGGGTCCTATGGCTACACCTTC.

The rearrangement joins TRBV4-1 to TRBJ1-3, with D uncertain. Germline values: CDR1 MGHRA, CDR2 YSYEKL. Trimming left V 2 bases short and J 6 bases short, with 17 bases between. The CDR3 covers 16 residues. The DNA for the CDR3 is TGCGCCAGCAGCCAATACACGGCGGGAACCGAAAACACCATATATTTT. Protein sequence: CASSQYTAGTENTIYF.

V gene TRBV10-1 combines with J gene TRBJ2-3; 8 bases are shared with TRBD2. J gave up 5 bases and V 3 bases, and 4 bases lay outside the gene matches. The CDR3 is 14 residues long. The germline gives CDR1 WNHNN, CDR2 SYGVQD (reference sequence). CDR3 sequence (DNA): TGCGCCAGCAGTGACGGGGGGGCGTTAGATACGCAGTATTTT. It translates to CASSDGGALDTQYF.

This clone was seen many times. The CDR3 loop is CASSAVNYGYTF. The CDR3 region has the DNA TGTGCCAGCAGTGCGGTTAACTATGGCTACACCTTC. The rearrangement uses TRBV2 and TRBJ1-2; no definite D call. The CDR3 sequence is 12 residues long. Germline CDR1 is SNHLY and CDR2 is FYNNEI. With 4 bases removed from V and 1 base from J, the gap between germline ends came to 4 bases.

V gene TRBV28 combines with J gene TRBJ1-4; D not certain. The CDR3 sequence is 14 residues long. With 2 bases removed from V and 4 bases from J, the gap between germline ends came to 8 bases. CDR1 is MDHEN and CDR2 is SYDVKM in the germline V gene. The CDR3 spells CASSLVSHNEKLFF. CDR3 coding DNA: TGTGCCAGCAGTTTAGTGAGCCATAATGAAAAACTGTTTTTT. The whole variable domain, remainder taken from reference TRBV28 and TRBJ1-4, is DVKVTQSSRYLVKRTGEKVFLECVQDMDHENMFWYRQDPGLGLRLIYFSYDVKMKEKGDIPEGYSVSREKKERFSLILESASTNQTSMYLCASSLVSHNEKLFFGSGTQLSVL.

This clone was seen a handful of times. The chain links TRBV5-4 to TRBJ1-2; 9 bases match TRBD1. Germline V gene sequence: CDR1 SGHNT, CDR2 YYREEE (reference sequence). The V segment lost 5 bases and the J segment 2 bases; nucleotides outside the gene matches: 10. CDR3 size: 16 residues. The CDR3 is CASRAGTGPENYGYTF. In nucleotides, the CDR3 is TGTGCCAGCAGGGCCGGGACAGGGCCGGAGAACTATGGCTACACCTTC.

The CDR3 here is CASSGAAHLFYNSPLHF. CDR3 DNA sequence: TGTGCCAGCAGTGGTGCGGCCCATTTATTCTATAATTCACCCCTCCACTTT. V gene TRBV25-1 combines with J gene TRBJ1-6; D is unresolved. Germline V lookup: CDR1 MGHDK, CDR2 SYGVNS. This CDR3 is 17 amino acids long. The V end lost 4 bases, the J end lost 3 bases, and 16 bases lay between the germline ends. Filled out from reference TRBV25-1 and TRBJ1-6, the complete variable domain reads EADIYQTPRYLVIGTGKKITLECSQTMGHDKMYWYQQDPGMELHLIHYSYGVNSTEKGDLSSESTVSRIRTEHFPLTLESARPSHTSQYLCASSGAAHLFYNSPLHFGNGTRLTVT.

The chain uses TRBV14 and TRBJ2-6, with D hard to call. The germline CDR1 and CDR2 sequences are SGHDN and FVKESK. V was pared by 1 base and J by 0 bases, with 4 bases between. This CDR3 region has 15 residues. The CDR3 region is CASSQGHSGANVLTF. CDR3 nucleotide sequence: TGTGCCAGCAGCCAAGGGCACTCTGGGGCCAACGTCCTGACTTTC. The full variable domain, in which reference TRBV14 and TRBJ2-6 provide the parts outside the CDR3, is EAGVTQFPSHSVIEKGQTVTLRCDPISGHDNLYWYRRVMGKEIKFLLHFVKESKQDESGMPNNRFLAERTGGTYSTLKVQPAELEDSGVYFCASSQGHSGANVLTFGAGSRLTVL.

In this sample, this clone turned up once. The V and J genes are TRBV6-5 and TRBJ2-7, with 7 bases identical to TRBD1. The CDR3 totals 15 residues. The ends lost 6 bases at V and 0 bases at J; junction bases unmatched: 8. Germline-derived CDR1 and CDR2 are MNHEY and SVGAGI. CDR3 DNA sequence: TGTGCCAGCAGCCCACAGGGGTCCTCCTCCTACGAGCAGTACTTC. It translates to CASSPQGSSSYEQYF.

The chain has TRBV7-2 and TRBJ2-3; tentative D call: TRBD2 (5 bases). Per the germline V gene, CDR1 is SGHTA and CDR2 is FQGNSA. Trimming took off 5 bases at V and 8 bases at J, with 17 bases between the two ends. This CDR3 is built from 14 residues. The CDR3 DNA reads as TGTGCCAGCAGCCCGTCATGGGGAGTAACTACGCAGTATTTT. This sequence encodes CASSPSWGVTTQYF.

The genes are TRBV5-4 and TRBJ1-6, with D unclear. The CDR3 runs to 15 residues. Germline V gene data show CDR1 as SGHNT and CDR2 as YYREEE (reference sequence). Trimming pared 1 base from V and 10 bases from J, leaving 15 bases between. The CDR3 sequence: CASSLSARSSSPLHF. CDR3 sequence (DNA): TGTGCCAGCAGCTTGTCGGCCAGGTCATCCTCACCCCTCCACTTT.

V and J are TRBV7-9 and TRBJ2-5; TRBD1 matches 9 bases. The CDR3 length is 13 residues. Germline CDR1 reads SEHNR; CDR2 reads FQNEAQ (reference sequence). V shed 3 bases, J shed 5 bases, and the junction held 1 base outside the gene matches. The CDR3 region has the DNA TGTGCCAGCAGCTTTACAGGGGGCGAGACCCAGTACTTC. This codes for CASSFTGGETQYF.

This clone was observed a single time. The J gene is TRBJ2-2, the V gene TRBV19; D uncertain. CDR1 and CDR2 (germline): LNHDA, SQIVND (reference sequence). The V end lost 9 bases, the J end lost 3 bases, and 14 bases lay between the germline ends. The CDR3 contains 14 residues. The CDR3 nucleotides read TGTGCCAGCCCGGCCCCAGGCGACACCGGGGAGCTGTTTTTT. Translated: CASPAPGDTGELFF. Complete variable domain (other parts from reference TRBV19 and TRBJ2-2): DGGITQSPKYLFRKEGQNVTLSCEQNLNHDAMYWYRQDPGQGLRLIYYSQIVNDFQKGDIAEGYSVSREKKESFPLTVTSAQKNPTAFYLCASPAPGDTGELFFGEGSRLTVL.

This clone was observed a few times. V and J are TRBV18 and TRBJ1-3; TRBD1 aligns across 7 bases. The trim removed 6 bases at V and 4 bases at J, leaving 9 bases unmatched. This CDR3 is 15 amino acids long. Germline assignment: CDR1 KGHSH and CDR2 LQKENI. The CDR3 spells CASSPGTVSGNTIYF. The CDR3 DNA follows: TGTGCCAGCTCCCCAGGGACAGTATCCGGAAACACCATATATTTT.

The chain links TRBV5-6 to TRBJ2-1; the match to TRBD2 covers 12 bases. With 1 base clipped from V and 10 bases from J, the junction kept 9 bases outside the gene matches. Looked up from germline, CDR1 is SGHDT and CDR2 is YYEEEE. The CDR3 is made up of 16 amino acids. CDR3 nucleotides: TGTGCCAGCAGCTTGCCGCTAGCGGGGGGGCTAGAAGAGCAGTTCTTC. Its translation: CASSLPLAGGLEEQFF.

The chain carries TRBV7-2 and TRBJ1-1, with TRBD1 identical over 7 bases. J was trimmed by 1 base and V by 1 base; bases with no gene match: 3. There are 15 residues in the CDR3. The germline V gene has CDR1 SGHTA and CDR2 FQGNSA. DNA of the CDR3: TGTGCCAGCAGCTTAGTGGCAGGGGGGAACACTGAAGCTTTCTTT. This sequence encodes CASSLVAGGNTEAFF.

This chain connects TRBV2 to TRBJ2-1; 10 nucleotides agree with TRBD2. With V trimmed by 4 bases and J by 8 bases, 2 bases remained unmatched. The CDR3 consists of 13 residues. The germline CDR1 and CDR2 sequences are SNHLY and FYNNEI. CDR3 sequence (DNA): TGTGCCAGCAGTGCTCTAGCGGGGGATGAGCAGTTCTTC. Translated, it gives CASSALAGDEQFF.

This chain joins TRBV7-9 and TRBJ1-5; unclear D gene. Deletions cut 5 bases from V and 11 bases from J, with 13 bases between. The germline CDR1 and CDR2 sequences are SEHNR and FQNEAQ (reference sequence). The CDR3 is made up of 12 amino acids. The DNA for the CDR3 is TGTGCCAGCAGCCCGCTATCCGCGTCCCAGCATTTT. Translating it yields CASSPLSASQHF.

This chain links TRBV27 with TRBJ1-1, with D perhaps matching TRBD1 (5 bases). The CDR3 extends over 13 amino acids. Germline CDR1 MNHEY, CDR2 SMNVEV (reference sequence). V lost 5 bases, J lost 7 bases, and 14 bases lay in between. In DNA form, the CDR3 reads TGTGCCAGCAGTCCCAGGGCTACCCTTGAAGCTTTCTTT. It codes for CASSPRATLEAFF.